The rows below give T cell receptor beta chains drawn from one sample of a study of PD-L1 blockade in urothelial cancer. Clones were read by immunoSEQ multiplex PCR, and TCRdb kept only the in-frame ones, dropping some. The sample carries around 45,000 clones, about 83% recorded once. Sequences were derived from PBMCs, sampled around atezolizumab (anti-PD-L1) treatment. Receptors were obtained from a man aged 55 to 70 with urothelial cancer. CDR3s include the opening cysteine and the closing phenylalanine or tryptophan. The order of the fields is V gene, clone size, J gene, D gene, CDR3 protein, CDR3 DNA. A D gene is named only where the DNA matches it firmly. Part of the rows lack a size; the others show once, few, many or a class for expanded clones.

>TRBV28|NA|TRBJ2-3|NA
CASSFPPSGADTQYF
TGTGCCAGCAGTTTTCCCCCATCGGGGGCAGATACGCAGTATTTT
>TRBV28|NA|TRBJ1-5|TRBD1
CASRRTGQGNQPQHF
TGTGCCAGCAGAAGGACAGGGCAGGGCAATCAGCCCCAGCATTTT
>TRBV18|NA|TRBJ2-5|NA
CASSLGRGRETQYF
TGTGCCAGCTCCCTCGGAAGGGGCAGGGAGACCCAGTACTTC
>TRBV5-6|NA|TRBJ2-2|NA
CASSLLGGTGELFF
TGTGCCAGCAGCTTGTTAGGGGGCACCGGGGAGCTGTTTTTT
>TRBV7-6|NA|TRBJ2-2|NA
CASSLAPGRNTGELFF
TGTGCCAGCAGCTTAGCGCCCGGGAGGAACACCGGGGAGCTGTTTTTT
>TRBV28|medium-sized|TRBJ2-7|TRBD1
CASSRGQGEAYEQYF
TGTGCCAGCAGCCGCGGACAGGGGGAGGCCTACGAGCAGTACTTC
>TRBV7-9|once|TRBJ2-3|NA
CASSPPFREGTDTQYF
TGTGCCAGCAGCCCTCCATTCAGGGAGGGCACAGATACGCAGTATTTT
>TRBV28|NA|TRBJ2-6|NA
CASSFGGFSGANVLTF
TGTGCCAGCAGTTTCGGGGGTTTCTCTGGGGCCAACGTCCTGACTTTC
>TRBV10-3|NA|TRBJ2-7|TRBD1
CAISESTPGTGGSYEQYF
TGTGCCATCAGTGAGTCGACACCCGGGACAGGGGGCTCCTACGAGCAGTACTTC
>TRBV30|once|TRBJ1-1|TRBD1
CAWSGGQGANTEAFF
TGTGCCTGGAGTGGGGGACAGGGGGCGAACACTGAAGCTTTCTTT
>TRBV7-9|NA|TRBJ2-7|TRBD2
CASSFYSGGAYEQYF
TGTGCCAGCAGCTTCTATAGCGGGGGGGCGTACGAGCAGTACTTC